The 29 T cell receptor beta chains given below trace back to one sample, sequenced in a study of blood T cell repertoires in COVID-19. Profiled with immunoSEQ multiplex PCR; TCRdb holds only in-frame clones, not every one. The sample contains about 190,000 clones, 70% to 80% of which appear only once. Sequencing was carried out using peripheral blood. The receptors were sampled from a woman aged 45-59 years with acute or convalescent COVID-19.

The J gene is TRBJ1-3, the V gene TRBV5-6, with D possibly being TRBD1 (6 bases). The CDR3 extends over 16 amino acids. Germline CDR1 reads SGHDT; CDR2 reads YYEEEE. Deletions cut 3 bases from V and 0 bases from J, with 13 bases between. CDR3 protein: CASSSDRPASGNTIYF. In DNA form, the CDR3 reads TGTGCCAGCAGCTCTGACAGGCCTGCCTCTGGAAACACCATATATTTT.

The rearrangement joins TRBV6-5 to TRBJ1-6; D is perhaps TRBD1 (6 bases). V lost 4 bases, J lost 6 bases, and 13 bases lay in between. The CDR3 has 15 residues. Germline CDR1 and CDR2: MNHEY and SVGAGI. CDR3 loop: CASSFLGASNSPLHF. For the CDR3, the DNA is TGTGCCAGCAGTTTTTTGGGGGCAAGTAATTCACCCCTCCACTTT.

The CDR3: CASRRAGGGYEQYF. The DNA for the CDR3 is TGTGCCAGCCGGAGGGCGGGAGGCGGCTACGAGCAGTACTTC. This chain joins TRBV28 and TRBJ2-7; TRBD2 agrees at 8 bases. Losses at the gene ends were 8 bases for V and 3 bases for J; bases not matched to a gene: 9. The CDR3 length is 14 residues. Germline values: CDR1 MDHEN, CDR2 SYDVKM.

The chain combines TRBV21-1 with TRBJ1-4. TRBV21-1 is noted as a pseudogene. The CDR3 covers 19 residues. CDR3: CASSKDGKRGRESSEKLFF. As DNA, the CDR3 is TGTGCCAGCAGCAAAGATGGAAAGAGAGGGAGGGAGAGTTCTGAAAAACTGTTTTTT.

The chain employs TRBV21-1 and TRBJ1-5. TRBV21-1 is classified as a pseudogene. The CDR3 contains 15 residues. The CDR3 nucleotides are TGTGCCAGCGGGGGGAAGGGGCCTAGCAATCAGCCCCAGCATTTT. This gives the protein CASGGKGPSNQPQHF.

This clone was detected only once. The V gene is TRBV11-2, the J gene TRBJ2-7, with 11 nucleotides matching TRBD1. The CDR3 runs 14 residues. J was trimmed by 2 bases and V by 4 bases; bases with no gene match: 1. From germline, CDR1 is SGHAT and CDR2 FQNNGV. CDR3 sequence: CASSWDRGTYEQYF. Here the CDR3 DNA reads TGTGCCAGCAGCTGGGACAGGGGGACCTACGAGCAGTACTTC.

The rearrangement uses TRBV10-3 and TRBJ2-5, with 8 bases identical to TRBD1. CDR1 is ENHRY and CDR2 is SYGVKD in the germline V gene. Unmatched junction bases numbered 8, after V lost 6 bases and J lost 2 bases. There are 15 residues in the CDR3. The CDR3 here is CAIRANTGGQETQYF. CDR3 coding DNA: TGTGCCATCAGGGCGAATACAGGGGGGCAAGAGACCCAGTACTTC.

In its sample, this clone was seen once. For the CDR3, the DNA is TGTGCCAGCAGTGAAGCGTTTAGGGGCGAGCAGTACTTC. It is translated as CASSEAFRGEQYF. The chain uses TRBV2 and TRBJ2-7; D is possibly TRBD1 (5 bases). This CDR3 is built from 13 residues. Per germline, CDR1 SNHLY and CDR2 FYNNEI. The V end lost 0 bases, the J end lost 6 bases, and 9 bases lay between the germline ends.

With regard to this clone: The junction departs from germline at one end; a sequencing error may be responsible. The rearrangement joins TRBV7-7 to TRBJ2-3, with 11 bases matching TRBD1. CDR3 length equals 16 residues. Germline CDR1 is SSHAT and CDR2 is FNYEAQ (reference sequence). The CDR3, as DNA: TGTGCTAGCAGCTGGGGGACAGGGGGTCCCCTAGATACGCAGTATTTT. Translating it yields CASSWGTGGPLDTQYF.

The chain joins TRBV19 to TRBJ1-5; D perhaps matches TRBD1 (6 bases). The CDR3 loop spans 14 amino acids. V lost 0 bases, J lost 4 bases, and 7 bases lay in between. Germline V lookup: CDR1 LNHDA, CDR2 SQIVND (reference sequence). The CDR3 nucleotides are TGTGCCAGTAGTATAGAAACAGGGAATCAGCCCCAGCATTTT. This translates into CASSIETGNQPQHF.

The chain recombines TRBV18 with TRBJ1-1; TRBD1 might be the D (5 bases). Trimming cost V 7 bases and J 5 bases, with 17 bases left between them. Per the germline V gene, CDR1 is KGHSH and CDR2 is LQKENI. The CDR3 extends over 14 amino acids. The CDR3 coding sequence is TGTGCCAGCTTCCCGACGGGGGGAGGAACTGAAGCTTTCTTT. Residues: CASFPTGGGTEAFF.

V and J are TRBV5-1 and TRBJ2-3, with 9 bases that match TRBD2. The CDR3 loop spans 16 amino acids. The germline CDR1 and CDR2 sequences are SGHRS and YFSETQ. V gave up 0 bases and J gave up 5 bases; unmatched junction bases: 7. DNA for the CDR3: TGCGCCAGCAGCTTGGATCGCGGGGGGGCAATAGATACGCAGTATTTT. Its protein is CASSLDRGGAIDTQYF. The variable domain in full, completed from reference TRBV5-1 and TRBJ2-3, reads KAGVTQTPRYLIKTRGQQVTLSCSPISGHRSVSWYQQTPGQGLQFLFEYFSETQRNKGNFPGRFSGRQFSNSRSEMNVSTLELGDSALYLCASSLDRGGAIDTQYFGPGTRLTVL.

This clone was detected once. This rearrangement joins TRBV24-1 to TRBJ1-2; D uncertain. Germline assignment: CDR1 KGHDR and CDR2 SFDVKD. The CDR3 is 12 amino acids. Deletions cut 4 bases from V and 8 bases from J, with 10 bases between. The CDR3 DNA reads TGTGCCACCAGTGACTCCCTCTTGGGCTACACCTTC. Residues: CATSDSLLGYTF.

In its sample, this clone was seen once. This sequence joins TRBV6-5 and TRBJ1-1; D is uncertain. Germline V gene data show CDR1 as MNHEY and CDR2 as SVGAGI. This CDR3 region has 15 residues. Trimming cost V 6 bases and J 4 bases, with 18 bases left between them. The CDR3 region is CASRLTGVGSTEAFF. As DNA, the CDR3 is TGTGCCAGCAGACTTACCGGGGTCGGAAGCACTGAAGCTTTCTTT.

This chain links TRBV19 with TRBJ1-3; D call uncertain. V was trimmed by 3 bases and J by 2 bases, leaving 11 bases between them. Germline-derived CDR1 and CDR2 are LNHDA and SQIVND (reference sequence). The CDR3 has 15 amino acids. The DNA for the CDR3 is TGTGCCAGTAGTATGTCCGGGCGGGCTGGAAACACCATATATTTT. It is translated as CASSMSGRAGNTIYF.

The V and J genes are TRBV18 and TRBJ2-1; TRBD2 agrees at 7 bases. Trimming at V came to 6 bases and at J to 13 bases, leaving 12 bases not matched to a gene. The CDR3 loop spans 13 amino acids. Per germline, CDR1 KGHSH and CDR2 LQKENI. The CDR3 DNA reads TGTGCCAGCTCCCCCCGGGAGGACTCCGTTCAGTTCTTC. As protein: CASSPREDSVQFF.

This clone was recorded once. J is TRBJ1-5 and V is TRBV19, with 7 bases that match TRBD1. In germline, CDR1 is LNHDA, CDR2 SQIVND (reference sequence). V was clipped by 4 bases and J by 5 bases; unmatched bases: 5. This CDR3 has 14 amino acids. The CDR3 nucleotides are TGTGCCAGTAGTAGGGGACAGCCGTATCAGCCCCAGCATTTT. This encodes CASSRGQPYQPQHF.

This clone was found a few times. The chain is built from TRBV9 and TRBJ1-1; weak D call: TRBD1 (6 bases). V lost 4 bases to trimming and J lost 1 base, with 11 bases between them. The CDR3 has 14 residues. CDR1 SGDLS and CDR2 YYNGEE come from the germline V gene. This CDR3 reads CASSQEQGNTEAFF. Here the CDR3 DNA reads TGTGCCAGCAGCCAGGAACAGGGGAACACTGAAGCTTTCTTT.

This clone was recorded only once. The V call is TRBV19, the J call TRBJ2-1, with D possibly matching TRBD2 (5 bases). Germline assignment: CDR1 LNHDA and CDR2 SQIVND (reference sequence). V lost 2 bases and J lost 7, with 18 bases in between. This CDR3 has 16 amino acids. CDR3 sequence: CASSISSYGRHNEQFF. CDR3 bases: TGTGCCAGTAGTATATCTAGCTACGGTAGGCATAATGAGCAGTTCTTC.

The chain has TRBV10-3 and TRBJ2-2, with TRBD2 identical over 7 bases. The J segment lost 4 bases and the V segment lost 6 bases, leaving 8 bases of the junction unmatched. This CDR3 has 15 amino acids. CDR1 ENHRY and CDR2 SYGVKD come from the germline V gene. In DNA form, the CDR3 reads TGTGCCATCAGGGGCGGGAGTGGAGGCACCGGGGAGCTGTTTTTT. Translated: CAIRGGSGGTGELFF.

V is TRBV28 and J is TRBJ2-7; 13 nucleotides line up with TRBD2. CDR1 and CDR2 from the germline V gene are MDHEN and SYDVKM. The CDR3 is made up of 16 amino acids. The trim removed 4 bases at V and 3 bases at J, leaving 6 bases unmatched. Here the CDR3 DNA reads TGTGCCAGCAGTTCACGGACTAGCGGGAGTATCTACGAGCAGTACTTC. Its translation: CASSSRTSGSIYEQYF.

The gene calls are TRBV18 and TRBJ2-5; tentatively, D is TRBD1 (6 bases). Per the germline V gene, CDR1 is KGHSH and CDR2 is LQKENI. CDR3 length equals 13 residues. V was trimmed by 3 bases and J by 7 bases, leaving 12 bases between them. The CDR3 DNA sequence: TGTGCCAGCTCACCGTCGGAAGGGGGGACCCAGTACTTC. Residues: CASSPSEGGTQYF.

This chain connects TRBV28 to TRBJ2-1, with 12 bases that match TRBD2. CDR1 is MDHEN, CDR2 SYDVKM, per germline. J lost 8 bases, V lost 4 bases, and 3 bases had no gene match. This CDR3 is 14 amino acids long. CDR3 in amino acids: CASSSTSGRYEQFF. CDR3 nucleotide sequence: TGTGCCAGCAGTTCGACTAGCGGGAGATATGAGCAGTTCTTC.

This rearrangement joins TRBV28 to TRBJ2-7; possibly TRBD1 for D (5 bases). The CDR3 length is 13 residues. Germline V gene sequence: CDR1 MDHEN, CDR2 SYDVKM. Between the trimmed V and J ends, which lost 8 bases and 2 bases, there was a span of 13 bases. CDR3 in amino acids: CASPQGPPYEQYF. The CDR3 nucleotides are TGTGCCAGCCCTCAGGGTCCCCCCTACGAGCAGTACTTC.

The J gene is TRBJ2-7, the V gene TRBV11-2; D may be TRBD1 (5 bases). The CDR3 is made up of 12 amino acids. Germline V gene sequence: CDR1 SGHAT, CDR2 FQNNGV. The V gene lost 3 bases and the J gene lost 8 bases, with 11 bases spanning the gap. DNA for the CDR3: TGTGCCAGCAGCTTGGGGAAGGGGCAGCAGTACTTC. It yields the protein CASSLGKGQQYF.

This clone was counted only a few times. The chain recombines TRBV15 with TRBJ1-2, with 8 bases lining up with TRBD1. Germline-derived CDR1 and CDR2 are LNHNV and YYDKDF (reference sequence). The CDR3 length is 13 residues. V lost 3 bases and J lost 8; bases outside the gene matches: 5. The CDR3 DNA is TGTGCCACCAGCAGCGGACAGGGAAACGGCTACACCTTC. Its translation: CATSSGQGNGYTF.

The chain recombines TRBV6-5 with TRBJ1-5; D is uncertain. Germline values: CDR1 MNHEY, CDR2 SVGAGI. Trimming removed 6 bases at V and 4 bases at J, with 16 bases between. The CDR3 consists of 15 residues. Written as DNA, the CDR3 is TGTGCCAGCAGCCCCCTGGCCCCTAGGAATCAGCCCCAGCATTTT. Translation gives CASSPLAPRNQPQHF.

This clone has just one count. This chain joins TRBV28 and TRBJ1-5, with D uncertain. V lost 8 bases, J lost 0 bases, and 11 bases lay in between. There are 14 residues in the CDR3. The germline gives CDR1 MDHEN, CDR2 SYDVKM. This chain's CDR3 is CASGDPGSNQPQHF. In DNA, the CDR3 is TGTGCCAGCGGAGATCCGGGTAGCAATCAGCCCCAGCATTTT.

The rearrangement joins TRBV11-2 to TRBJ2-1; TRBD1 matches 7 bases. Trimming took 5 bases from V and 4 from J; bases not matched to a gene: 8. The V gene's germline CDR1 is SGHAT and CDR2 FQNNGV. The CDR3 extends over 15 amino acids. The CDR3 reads CASSPTGQNYNEQFF. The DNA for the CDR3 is TGTGCCAGCAGCCCCACGGGACAGAATTACAATGAGCAGTTCTTC. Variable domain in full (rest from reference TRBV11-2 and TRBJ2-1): EAGVAQSPRYKIIEKRQSVAFWCNPISGHATLYWYQQILGQGPKLLIQFQNNGVVDDSQLPKDRFSAERLKGVDSTLKIQPAKLEDSAVYLCASSPTGQNYNEQFFGPGTRLTVL.